These 21 T cell receptor beta chains were sequenced from one sample in a study of tumor and adjacent non-tumor tissue in lung cancer. The library came from three nested PCR rounds adapted from ARM-PCR protocols. TCRdb used MiXCR to reprocess the multiplex PCR reads, holding one entry per CDR3 protein. This sample yields roughly 82,000 distinct CDR3 sequences, of which more than 75% are seen a single time; around a fifth belongs to the top ten. RNA was extracted from bulk tissue without any cell sorting. This non-tumor lung sample came from over 3 cm beyond the tumor edge. The sequenced material came from distant non-tumor lung tissue. The source of these receptors is a woman aged 50 to 60 with non-small cell lung cancer.

The rearrangement uses TRBV20-1 and TRBJ2-6, with 12 bases aligning to TRBD2. V lost 8 bases to trimming and J lost 0 bases; unmatched junction nucleotides: 8. The CDR3 length is 17 residues. From germline, CDR1 is DFQATT and CDR2 SNEGSKA (reference sequence). The CDR3 sequence is CSTKGLAGSSGANVLTF. In DNA, the CDR3 is TGCAGTACGAAGGGACTAGCGGGTAGCTCTGGGGCCAACGTCCTGACTTTC.

Ten or more counts support this clonotype. The chain recombines TRBV6-1 with TRBJ2-1, with 7 bases fitting TRBD1. In germline, CDR1 is MNHNS, CDR2 SASEGT. V trimming: 7 bases; J trimming: 0 bases; junction bases outside the gene matches: 9. The CDR3 has 16 residues. The CDR3 DNA follows: TGTGCCAGCACACAGGGGCCCGACAGCTCCTACAATGAGCAGTTCTTC. Translation: CASTQGPDSSYNEQFF.

J is TRBJ2-5 and V is TRBV15, with D perhaps given as TRBD1 or TRBD2 (6 bases each). V gave up 5 bases and J gave up 4 bases, with 17 bases separating them. CDR3 length: 15 residues. CDR1 is LNHNV, CDR2 YYDKDF, per germline (reference sequence). The CDR3 protein is CATSPDSGSGETQYF. CDR3 nucleotide sequence: TGTGCCACCAGCCCGGACAGCGGGTCAGGAGAGACCCAGTACTTC.

Remarks on this clonotype: At one end the junction does not follow the germline gene, possibly because of a read error. V usage is TRBV7-9 and J usage is TRBJ2-7, with D hard to call. CDR1 SEHNR and CDR2 FQNEAQ come from the germline V gene (reference sequence). This CDR3 contains 14 residues. CDR3 sequence: CAGSLVGKLNEQYF. DNA of the CDR3: TGTGCCGGCAGCTTAGTTGGGAAGCTCAACGAGCAGTACTTC.

As to this clonotype: Lacking the conserved final phenylalanine or tryptophan, this CDR3 likely reflects a read error. It is unclear where the CDR3 begins or ends on the DNA, so no DNA is shown, and the CDR3 is as TCRdb lists it. The chain carries TRBV4-2 and TRBJ2-5. Inclusive of both ends, the CDR3 amounts to 15 amino acids. Germline V CDR1 and CDR2: LGHNA, YNFKEQ. CDR3 protein: CASSQVPRGQETRYS.

In regard to this clonotype: Compared with germline, one end of the junction differs, possibly owing to a read error. The chain couples TRBV6-1 to TRBJ1-6, with D possibly matching TRBD1 (6 bases). Germline V CDR1 and CDR2: MNHNS, SASEGT. The CDR3 runs 14 residues. CDR3 residues: CAGRNRGQSSPIHF. CDR3 coding DNA: TGTGCCGGCAGGAACCGGGGACAATCCTCACCCATCCACTTC.

On this clonotype itself: This could be a read error, since a much larger clone is one nucleotide away. Given the absence of the conserved phenylalanine or tryptophan at the CDR3 end, a read error is likely. The genes are TRBV20-1 and TRBJ2-7; possible D gene TRBD2, 6 bases. V was cut by 0 bases and J by 5 bases, with 17 bases left in between. This CDR3 spans 15 amino acids. Germline loops: CDR1 DFQATT, CDR2 SNEGSKA (reference sequence). CDR3 bases: TGCAGTGCTAGAGACCCCTTGGGAGGTCTACACGAGCAGTACTTA. It codes for CSARDPLGGLHEQYL.

Points on this clonotype: Possible read error: a much larger clone is one base away. The chain employs TRBV2 and TRBJ1-5; D not resolved. The CDR3 length is 13 residues. Germline loops: CDR1 SNHLY, CDR2 FYNNEI. The CDR3 loop reads CASNGQLDQSQHF. CDR3 DNA sequence: TGTGCCAGCAACGGGCAGCTAGATCAGTCCCAGCATTTT.

Notes on this clonotype: This may be a read error, as it is one base from a much larger clone. The genes are TRBV28 and TRBJ2-3; 7 bases agree with TRBD2. Looked up from germline, CDR1 is MDHEN and CDR2 is SYDVKM. This CDR3 spans 14 amino acids. J was trimmed by 5 bases and V by 7 bases; bases with no gene match: 9. The CDR3 loop is CASNAAGAKDTQYF. CDR3 nucleotides: TGTGCCAGCAATGCGGCGGGAGCAAAAGATACGCAGTATTTT. Full variable domain (rest looked up from reference TRBV28 and TRBJ2-3): DVKVTQSSRYLVKRTGEKVFLECVQDMDHENMFWYRQDPGLGLRLIYFSYDVKMKEKGDIPEGYSVSREKKERFSLILESASTNQTSMYLCASNAAGAKDTQYFGPGTRLTVL.

About this clonotype itself: One junction end does not reproduce the germline sequence, and a read error may be involved. This chain connects TRBV11-2 to TRBJ2-1; 7 nucleotides agree with TRBD2. The CDR3 has 15 residues. Germline V gene sequence: CDR1 SGHAT, CDR2 FQNNGV. The CDR3 nucleotides are TGTGCCAGTAGCTTAGGGGCGGGAGTCACCGATGAGAAGTTCTTC. Translation: CASSLGAGVTDEKFF.

As concerns this clonotype: Just one base apart from a much larger clone, this may be a read error. The J gene is TRBJ2-1, the V gene TRBV6-5; TRBD1 matches 9 bases. This CDR3 comprises 17 residues. The germline CDR1 and CDR2 sequences are MNHEY and SVGAGI. CDR3 amino acids: CVSSTRTGVGGMDEQFF. CDR3 DNA: TGTGTCAGCAGTACGCGGACAGGGGTTGGGGGTATGGATGAGCAGTTCTTC.

This clonotype was seen ten or more times. Compared with germline, one end of the junction differs, possibly owing to a read error. The rearrangement joins TRBV5-6 to TRBJ2-4; a weak D match, TRBD1 (7 bases). The CDR3 has 16 residues. Germline values: CDR1 SGHDT, CDR2 YYEEEE. The CDR3 coding sequence is TGTGCCAGCAGCGGCGGGACAGTTCCTTTAAGGGGCATTCGGTACTTC. This codes for CASSGGTVPLRGIRYF.

On this clonotype itself: The missing conserved phenylalanine or tryptophan at the end of this CDR3 makes a read error likely. The chain couples TRBV4-1 to TRBJ2-3; D call uncertain. The CDR3 is 14 residues long. Germline lookup yields CDR1 MGHRA and CDR2 YSYEKL. The CDR3 region is CTSSYGPSIDTQYL. The CDR3 region has the DNA TGCACCAGCAGCTACGGGCCAAGCATAGATACGCAGTATCTT.

As to this clonotype: Possible read error: a much larger clone is one base away. The chain has TRBV5-1 and TRBJ2-3; no firm D call. The CDR3 extends over 13 amino acids. Trimming cost V 1 base and J 5 bases, with 8 bases left between them. The germline V gene encodes CDR1 SGHRS and CDR2 YFSETQ. This CDR3 reads CASSLWGLDTQYF. For the CDR3, the DNA is TGCGCCAGCAGCTTGTGGGGATTAGATACGCAGTATTTT.

This clonotype came up once. This chain connects TRBV4-2 to TRBJ1-5, with a possible D match to TRBD1 (5 bases). The V gene's germline CDR1 is LGHNA and CDR2 YNFKEQ. V was trimmed by 2 bases and J by 7 bases, leaving 12 bases between them. The length of the CDR3 is 14 residues. The CDR3 nucleotides are TGTGCCAGCAGCCAATCGGACAAGGAACAGCCCCAGCATTTT. Residues: CASSQSDKEQPQHF.

The count of this clonotype is one. At one of its ends the junction is not consistent with the germline gene, which may arise from a read error. This chain links TRBV9 with TRBJ2-6, with D possibly being TRBD1 (6 bases). Germline V gives CDR1 SGDLS, CDR2 YYNGEE. The CDR3 contains 14 residues. CDR3 residues: CTSSSRGGANVLTF. CDR3 nucleotides: TGTACCAGCAGCAGCAGGGGTGGGGCCAACGTCCTGACTTTC.

V gene TRBV6-2 or TRBV6-3 combines with J gene TRBJ2-2; maybe TRBD1 (5 bases). V lost 6 bases and J lost 12, with 23 bases in between. Germline CDR1 is MNHEY and CDR2 is SVGEGT. The CDR3 contains 15 residues. This CDR3 is CASSSLRQTSGQLFF. CDR3 DNA: TGTGCCAGCAGCTCACTACGACAGACTTCAGGGCAGCTGTTTTTT.

A word on this clonotype: At one end the junction does not follow the germline gene, possibly because of a read error. This chain joins TRBV28 and TRBJ2-7; 10 nucleotides align to TRBD1. This CDR3 has 16 residues. Germline V lookup: CDR1 MDHEN, CDR2 SYDVKM. The CDR3: CDNSSNRDRGAVELYF. The CDR3 DNA reads TGTGACAACAGTTCCAACCGGGACAGGGGTGCGGTTGAGCTGTACTTC.

The rearrangement links TRBV10-3 to TRBJ2-1, with TRBD2 identical over 9 bases. Germline values: CDR1 ENHRY, CDR2 SYGVKD. This CDR3 is 16 amino acids long. V was clipped by 7 bases and J by 6 bases; unmatched bases: 13. This chain's CDR3 is CAIIDQGSSGTNEQFF. The CDR3 nucleotides read TGTGCCATCATCGACCAGGGGTCTAGCGGGACCAATGAGCAGTTCTTC.

A note on this clonotype: A read error is likely, as this CDR3 ends without the conserved phenylalanine or tryptophan. This sequence joins TRBV29-1 and TRBJ1-1, with TRBD1 matching over 7 bases. The V gene's germline CDR1 is SQVTM and CDR2 ANQGSEA. The CDR3 is made up of 13 amino acids. DNA for the CDR3: TGTAGCGGAACGGGACAGTTGAACACTGAAGCTTTCGTT. Translated: CSGTGQLNTEAFV.

This clonotype came up a few times. One base away lies a much larger clone, so this may be a sequencing read error. The CDR3 end shows no conserved phenylalanine or tryptophan, and so a read error is likely. The V and J genes are TRBV24-1 and TRBJ2-5; D gene ambiguous. The CDR3 sequence is 12 residues long. V dropped 5 bases and J dropped 5 bases, with 8 bases sitting between them. Germline assignment: CDR1 KGHDR and CDR2 SFDVKD. In DNA form, the CDR3 reads TGTGCCACCAGTGGCCGTGGGGAGACCCAGTACTTG. It is translated as CATSGRGETQYL.